This is a list of T cell receptor beta chains from one sample in a study of vaccination and CD4 T cells after COVID-19. One entry per CDR3 protein, called by TCRdb with MiXCR from the PCR reads. Of roughly 12,000 distinct CDR3 sequences in the sample, 25% to 40% were seen once. These receptors lack a known antigen. The sample consisted of CD4+ T cells from blood, cultured in vitro, taken after SARS-CoV-2 vaccination. The receptors come from a human donor who had recovered from COVID-19. Each CDR3 is given with its conserved first and last residue. The D gene is left open where the match is weak. A row's size may be missing; if present it is once, few, many or a size class.

few	TRBJ1-1	-	TRBV19	CASTRWAEAFF	TGTGCCAGTACCAGATGGGCTGAAGCTTTCTTT
once	TRBJ1-2	TRBD1	TRBV6-1	CASSELLGQGQKNFGYTF	TGTGCCAGCAGTGAATTGTTGGGACAGGGGCAAAAGAACTTTGGCTACACCTTC
few	TRBJ1-4	TRBD1	TRBV6-1	CASSRDRGGEKLFF	TGTGCCAGCAGCCGGGACAGGGGTGGAGAAAAACTGTTTTTT
-	TRBJ1-1	-	TRBV29-1	CSAVRGPEAFF	TGCAGCGCCGTCCGTGGCCCTGAAGCTTTCTTT
-	TRBJ2-6	-	TRBV5-1	CASSSRQVLSGANVLTF	TGCGCCAGCAGCTCCCGACAGGTCCTATCTGGGGCCAACGTCCTGACTTTC
-	TRBJ2-5	-	TRBV5-1	CASSLSETQYF	TGCGCCAGCAGCTTGTCAGAGACCCAGTACTTC
-	TRBJ1-5	-	TRBV19	CASSGRVDQPQHF	TGTGCCAGTAGCGGGAGGGTCGATCAGCCCCAGCATTTT
-	TRBJ1-2	-	TRBV5-8	CASRPGGGGHGYTF	TGTGCCAGCAGACCAGGAGGTGGGGGCCATGGCTACACCTTC
-	TRBJ2-7	TRBD1	TRBV20-1	CSARSWDRDVHEQYF	TGCAGTGCTAGGAGTTGGGACAGGGACGTCCACGAGCAGTACTTC
-	TRBJ2-3	TRBD2	TRBV28	CASTGGTTGTDTQYF	TGTGCCAGCACCGGCGGGACTACTGGCACAGATACGCAGTATTTT
-	TRBJ2-3	-	TRBV2	CASSWSQQGDTQYF	TGTGCCAGCAGCTGGTCCCAGCAGGGGGATACGCAGTATTTT
few	TRBJ1-5	-	TRBV6-5	CASSYWGGQPQHF	TGTGCCAGCAGTTACTGGGGGGGTCAGCCCCAGCATTTT
-	TRBJ1-3	-	TRBV3-1	CASSQVGPGNTIYF	TGTGCCAGCAGCCAAGTAGGGCCTGGAAACACCATATATTTT
few	TRBJ1-3	-	TRBV7-2	CASSLEIGSWNTIYF	TGTGCCAGCAGCTTAGAGATAGGCTCCTGGAACACCATATATTTT
-	TRBJ1-2	-	TRBV28	CASSFDSQGGYTF	TGTGCCAGCAGTTTCGACAGCCAAGGTGGCTACACCTTC
few	TRBJ2-1	-	TRBV6-1	CASSGRPLIPYNEQFF	TGTGCCAGCAGTGGCAGACCCCTCATTCCCTACAATGAGCAGTTCTTC
few	TRBJ1-1	-	TRBV20-1	CSANGGRVNTEAFF	TGCAGTGCTAATGGTGGCAGGGTGAACACTGAAGCTTTCTTT
few	TRBJ1-6	TRBD1	TRBV7-2	CASSSERKTGPNSPLHF	TGTGCCAGCAGCTCAGAAAGGAAGACAGGGCCCAATTCACCCCTCCACTTT
-	TRBJ2-4	TRBD1	TRBV6-2/TRBV6-3	CASSYEGTGGRGNIQYF	TGTGCCAGCAGTTACGAGGGGACAGGGGGCCGGGGAAACATTCAGTACTTC
-	TRBJ1-2	-	TRBV28	CASDWGRGYGYTF	TGTGCCAGCGACTGGGGAAGGGGGTATGGCTACACCTTC